This T cell receptor beta chain is from a study of cytotoxic CD8 clonotypes in ibrutinib-treated CLL. Overall study results and limits: In comparison with age-matched healthy donors, baseline clonality was higher and tracked circulating CD8+ T-cell counts. Public clonotypes, rarely seen, contracted or held steady on treatment. Clonality was elevated at ibrutinib response and had returned toward baseline at progression.

The repertoire was sequenced with immunoSEQ multiplex PCR; TCRdb's copy has only in-frame clones and lacks some. This sample has about 140,000 clones; around 80% occur once, and the top ten carry roughly 7.2%. For this clone: Its antigen is still unknown.

V trimming: 8 bases; J trimming: 4 bases; junction bases outside the gene matches: 17. Germline V lookup: CDR1 MGHRA, CDR2 YSYEKL. CDR3 size: 17 residues. Sequenced here: PBMCs, sampled after 36 months of ibrutinib treatment. The V call is TRBV4-1, the J call TRBJ2-3; 8 bases line up with TRBD2. This clonotype was obtained from a human donor with chronic lymphocytic leukemia. DNA of the CDR3: TGCGCCAGCGTGTCGACTCGGGAGGGTAGGAGCGCAGATACGCAGTATTTT. The encoded protein is CASVSTREGRSADTQYF.